These 8 T cell receptor beta chains originate from one sample sequenced in a study of identical twins. TCRdb ran MiXCR on the 5' RACE reads and lists one entry per CDR3 protein. Of around 690,000 distinct CDR3 sequences detected, roughly 20% appear once; the ten largest clones hold around 4.5%. These data also featured in a second study, about T cells expressing NK-cell markers.

The sequencing input was PBMCs. These receptors were obtained from a woman aged 18-35 years in good health.

The chain carries TRBV5-1 and TRBJ2-1, with TRBD2 matching over 9 bases. The J segment lost 6 bases and the V segment lost 6 bases, leaving 4 bases of the junction unmatched. The CDR3 is made up of 13 amino acids. Germline CDR1 reads SGHRS; CDR2 reads YFSETQ. CDR3 residues: CASKRGVLNEQFF. Here the CDR3 DNA reads TGCGCCAGCAAGCGGGGGGTCCTCAATGAGCAGTTCTTC.

The genes are TRBV20-1 and TRBJ1-1; TRBD1 is a possible D gene (5 bases). The ends were cut back, 4 bases at V and 9 bases at J, with 12 bases in the middle. Germline CDR1 and CDR2: DFQATT and SNEGSKA (reference sequence). This CDR3 spans 11 amino acids. This CDR3 reads CSAITGYQAFF. The CDR3 coding sequence is TGCAGTGCTATCACAGGATATCAAGCTTTCTTT.

This clonotype turned up a few times. The J gene is TRBJ2-5, the V gene TRBV20-1; D remains unclear. Per the germline V gene, CDR1 is DFQATT and CDR2 is SNEGSKA (reference sequence). The CDR3 is 13 residues long. V gave up 4 bases and J gave up 0 bases, with 9 bases separating them. The CDR3 here is CSAKWVDQETQYF. The CDR3 bases are TGCAGTGCTAAGTGGGTGGACCAAGAGACCCAGTACTTC.

This clonotype was recorded a few times. The chain carries TRBV7-9 and TRBJ2-5; 8 bases map to TRBD2. Germline V gives CDR1 SEHNR, CDR2 FQNEAQ (reference sequence). This CDR3 comprises 14 residues. After removal of 6 bases from V and 2 bases from J, the junction contained 5 bases not matched to a gene. DNA for the CDR3: TGTGCCAGCAGGGGAACTAGCGGACAAGAGACCCAGTACTTC. This codes for CASRGTSGQETQYF.

The chain joins TRBV5-1 to TRBJ2-6; D is undetermined. CDR1 is SGHRS, CDR2 YFSETQ, per germline. This CDR3 contains 13 residues. Trimming stripped 0 bases from V and 3 bases from J, with 1 base between. This chain's CDR3 is CASSLDGANVLTF. Here the CDR3 DNA reads TGCGCCAGCAGCTTGGATGGGGCCAACGTCCTGACTTTC. Supplemented by reference TRBV5-1 and TRBJ2-6, the full variable domain reads KAGVTQTPRYLIKTRGQQVTLSCSPISGHRSVSWYQQTPGQGLQFLFEYFSETQRNKGNFPGRFSGRQFSNSRSEMNVSTLELGDSALYLCASSLDGANVLTFGAGSRLTVL.

There are a few counts of this clonotype. The J gene is TRBJ2-1, the V gene TRBV24-1, with TRBD1 matching 8 bases. The CDR3 consists of 15 residues. J was trimmed by 6 bases and V by 5 bases; bases with no gene match: 8. Germline CDR1 and CDR2: KGHDR and SFDVKD. CDR3 amino acids: CATSGGTGGPNEQFF. For the CDR3, the DNA is TGTGCCACCAGTGGCGGGACAGGAGGGCCCAATGAGCAGTTCTTC.

The genes are TRBV12-3 or TRBV12-4 and TRBJ1-5; 7 bases align to TRBD1. The V gene end was trimmed by 6 bases and the J gene end by 6 bases; junction bases not matched to a gene: 8. The CDR3 contains 14 residues. The CDR3 DNA follows: TGTGCCAGCAGACCCGACAGGGTGGGTCAGCCCCAGCATTTT. The encoded protein is CASRPDRVGQPQHF.

The gene calls are TRBV29-1 and TRBJ2-1; D perhaps matches TRBD2 (6 bases). This CDR3 has 14 amino acids. Trimming removed 5 bases at V and 5 bases at J, with 16 bases between. Germline CDR1 reads SQVTM; CDR2 reads ANQGSEA. DNA for the CDR3: TGCAGCGTTTTCGGCGGACTATACAACAATGAGCAGTTCTTC. It is translated as CSVFGGLYNNEQFF.